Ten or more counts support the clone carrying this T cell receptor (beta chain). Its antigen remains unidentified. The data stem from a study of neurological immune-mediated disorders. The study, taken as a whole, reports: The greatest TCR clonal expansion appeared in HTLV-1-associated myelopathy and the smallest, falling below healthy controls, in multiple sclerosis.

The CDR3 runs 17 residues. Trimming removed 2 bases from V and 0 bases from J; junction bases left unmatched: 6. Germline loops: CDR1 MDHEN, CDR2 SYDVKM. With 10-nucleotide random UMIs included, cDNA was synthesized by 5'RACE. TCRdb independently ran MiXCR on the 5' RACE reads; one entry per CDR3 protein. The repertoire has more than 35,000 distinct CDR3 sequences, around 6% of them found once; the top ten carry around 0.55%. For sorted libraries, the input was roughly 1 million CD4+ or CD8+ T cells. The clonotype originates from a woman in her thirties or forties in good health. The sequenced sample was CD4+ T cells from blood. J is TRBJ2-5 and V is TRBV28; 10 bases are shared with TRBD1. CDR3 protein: CASSLVDGTGDQETQYF. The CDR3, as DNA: TGTGCCAGCAGTTTAGTCGACGGGACAGGGGACCAAGAGACCCAGTACTTC.